This T cell receptor beta chain was retrieved from a study of brain T cells in children with intractable seizures. Study-wide results and caveats: Patients' HCMV serostatus was unknown; virus specificity rests on CDR3 similarity alone. Pre-surgery blood may have been undersampled, hiding some clones.

This CDR3 has 13 amino acids. Germline V lookup: CDR1 SGHRS, CDR2 YFSETQ. V was trimmed by 3 bases and J by 1 base, leaving 8 bases between them. Concerning this clone itself: Its cognate antigen is unknown.

Sample time point: blood from clinic visit 5 months post-surgery; TSC patient then seizure free. Sequencing was limited to surgery cases with top T cell transcript signatures in brain tissue. At least one anti-epileptic drug was given before surgery. Using immunoSEQ multiplex PCR, the repertoire was profiled, and TCRdb retains in-frame clones only, with some absent. The profile shows about 340,000 clones, 85% to 95% of them singletons. The chain links TRBV5-1 to TRBJ2-7; maybe TRBD1 (6 bases). The sequence was collected from a boy under two years old with tuberous sclerosis and intractable seizures. The material was peripheral blood, obtained about 5 months after surgery. CDR3 loop: CASSSDRSYEQYF. CDR3 nucleotides: TGCGCCAGCAGCTCGGACAGATCCTACGAGCAGTACTTC. Drawing the rest from reference TRBV5-1 and TRBJ2-7, the complete variable domain is KAGVTQTPRYLIKTRGQQVTLSCSPISGHRSVSWYQQTPGQGLQFLFEYFSETQRNKGNFPGRFSGRQFSNSRSEMNVSTLELGDSALYLCASSSDRSYEQYFGPGTRLTVT.